These 8 T cell receptor beta chains originate from one sample sequenced in a study of blood T cell repertoires in COVID-19. Here immunoSEQ multiplex PCR was the method, and the copy in TCRdb shows in-frame clones only, minus some. The table shows roughly 100,000 clones, with roughly 82% occurring only once. The specimen sequenced was peripheral blood. The receptors derive from a man between 60 and 70 years old with acute or convalescent COVID-19.

Note on this clone: The junction shows a germline mismatch at one end, possibly a read error. V is TRBV7-7 and J is TRBJ2-2; tentatively, D is TRBD2 (5 bases). The CDR3 runs 13 residues. Germline V gene sequence: CDR1 SSHAT, CDR2 FNYEAQ (reference sequence). CDR3 coding DNA: TGTGCTAGCAGCTTAGGGAGTACCGGGGAGCTGTTTTTT. This translates into CASSLGSTGELFF.

This chain uses TRBV14 with TRBJ2-1; 15 bases align to TRBD2. The trim removed 1 base at V and 9 bases at J, leaving 4 bases unmatched. CDR1 and CDR2 (germline): SGHDN, FVKESK. The CDR3 extends over 16 amino acids. The CDR3 DNA reads as TGTGCCAGCAGCCAAGGAGGGACTAGCGGGAGGATTGAGCAGTTCTTC. The encoded protein is CASSQGGTSGRIEQFF. Drawing the rest from reference TRBV14 and TRBJ2-1, the complete variable domain is EAGVTQFPSHSVIEKGQTVTLRCDPISGHDNLYWYRRVMGKEIKFLLHFVKESKQDESGMPNNRFLAERTGGTYSTLKVQPAELEDSGVYFCASSQGGTSGRIEQFFGPGTRLTVL.

This clone was recorded at least ten times. In DNA, the CDR3 is TGTGCCAGCAGCAGCCAGGGGCAGAATCAGCCCCAGCATTTT. Amino acids: CASSSQGQNQPQHF. The gene calls are TRBV7-9 and TRBJ1-5; TRBD1 might be the D (6 bases). The germline V gene encodes CDR1 SEHNR and CDR2 FQNEAQ (reference sequence). This CDR3 is 14 amino acids long. The V end was cut by 5 bases, the J end by 4 bases, with 12 bases between. Combining the CDR3 with reference TRBV7-9 and TRBJ1-5 gives the whole variable domain DTGVSQNPRHKITKRGQNVTFRCDPISEHNRLYWYRQTLGQGPEFLTYFQNEAQLEKSRLLSDRFSAERPKGSFSTLEIQRTEQGDSAMYLCASSSQGQNQPQHFGDGTRLSIL.

This clone appeared a few times. The V and J genes are TRBV30 and TRBJ2-7; TRBD1 might be the D (5 bases). The germline V and J ends were trimmed by 5 bases and 0 bases, with 11 bases remaining between them. The CDR3 contains 13 residues. Germline V gene lookup returns CDR1 GTSNPN and CDR2 SVGIG (reference sequence). CDR3 protein: CAWDTGYSYEQYF. The CDR3 nucleotides are TGTGCCTGGGACACAGGATACTCCTACGAGCAGTACTTC. Drawing the rest from reference TRBV30 and TRBJ2-7, the complete variable domain is SQTIHQWPATLVQPVGSPLSLECTVEGTSNPNLYWYRQAAGRGLQLLFYSVGIGQISSEVPQNLSASRPQDRQFILSSKKLLLSDSGFYLCAWDTGYSYEQYFGPGTRLTVT.

This rearrangement joins TRBV19 to TRBJ1-1; TRBD1 is a possible D gene (5 bases). CDR3 size: 16 residues. Deletions cut 2 bases from V and 2 bases from J, with 15 bases between. Germline V gives CDR1 LNHDA, CDR2 SQIVND (reference sequence). CDR3 DNA sequence: TGTGCCAGTAGTATATCTGTCGGACACCCAAACACTGAAGCTTTCTTT. Translation gives CASSISVGHPNTEAFF.

The chain links TRBV10-3 to TRBJ2-1, with 15 bases aligning to TRBD2. The CDR3 is 18 amino acids. Germline V lookup: CDR1 ENHRY, CDR2 SYGVKD. J gave up 4 bases and V 2 bases, and 6 bases lay outside the gene matches. The CDR3 region has the DNA TGTGCCATCAGTGAGGGACTAGCGGGAGGGCCTGTTTACAATGAGCAGTTCTTC. Translating gives CAISEGLAGGPVYNEQFF.

V usage is TRBV5-6 and J usage is TRBJ2-5, with unresolved D. Germline CDR1 is SGHDT and CDR2 is YYEEEE. The V and J ends lost 3 bases and 2 bases respectively, with 8 bases between them. This CDR3 contains 13 residues. The CDR3, as DNA: TGTGCCAGCAGCTCCGACTTACAAGAGACCCAGTACTTC. It encodes CASSSDLQETQYF.

V is TRBV5-3 and J is TRBJ1-2; 9 nucleotides agree with TRBD1. TRBV5-3 is filed as an ORF, its function uncertain. The CDR3 sequence is 17 residues long. V lost 1 base, J lost 4 bases, and 11 bases stayed unmatched. The CDR3 sequence is CARSLPPHRGPVYGYTF. The DNA for the CDR3 is TGTGCCAGAAGCTTGCCCCCTCACAGGGGGCCTGTCTATGGCTACACCTTC.